The 8 T cell receptor beta chains reported below all come from one sample, sequenced in a study of CD8 T cells in Susac syndrome. RNA, at about 0.45 to 1 ug, was reverse transcribed with random hexamers. TCRdb independently ran MiXCR on the immunoSEQ multiplex PCR reads; one entry per CDR3 protein. Among some 200,000 distinct CDR3 sequences listed, about 91% were seen once. Input material: CD4+ T cells from PBMCs. The receptors stem from a human donor with Susac syndrome.

This clonotype has a single count. The rearrangement uses TRBV25-1 and TRBJ1-2; TRBD1 matches 9 bases. With V trimmed by 5 bases and J by 7 bases, 17 bases remained unmatched. Germline lookup yields CDR1 MGHDK and CDR2 SYGVNS. The CDR3 extends over 17 amino acids. DNA for the CDR3: TGTGCCAGCAGTACCTTTACCGGGACAGGGCCGTCCCCTGGCTACACCTTC. Its translation: CASSTFTGTGPSPGYTF.

V usage is TRBV9 and J usage is TRBJ2-2; D call uncertain. CDR1 and CDR2 from the germline V gene are SGDLS and YYNGEE. With 0 bases removed from V and 1 base from J, the gap between germline ends came to 7 bases. The length of the CDR3 is 15 residues. The CDR3 DNA sequence: TGTGCCAGCAGCGTAGCGGGCAGGAACACCGGGGAGCTGTTTTTT. It codes for CASSVAGRNTGELFF. Variable domain in full (rest from reference TRBV9 and TRBJ2-2): DSGVTQTPKHLITATGQRVTLRCSPRSGDLSVYWYQQSLDQGLQFLIQYYNGEERAKGNILERFSAQQFPDLHSELNLSSLELGDSALYFCASSVAGRNTGELFFGEGSRLTVL.

This clonotype was observed once. The chain employs TRBV19 and TRBJ2-1; D gene unclear. The CDR3 spans 16 residues. CDR1 is LNHDA, CDR2 SQIVND, per germline (reference sequence). V dropped 0 bases and J dropped 0 bases, with 9 bases sitting between them. CDR3 sequence reads: CASSIDGRSSYNEQFF. The DNA of the CDR3 is TGTGCCAGTAGTATAGACGGCAGGAGCTCCTACAATGAGCAGTTCTTC.

The chain is built from TRBV18 and TRBJ2-2; 7 bases match TRBD1. Unmatched junction bases numbered 3, after V lost 5 bases and J lost 0 bases. The CDR3 consists of 15 residues. Germline V gene sequence: CDR1 KGHSH, CDR2 LQKENI. CDR3 protein: CASSRTGANTGELFF. As DNA, the CDR3 is TGTGCCAGCTCAAGGACAGGCGCGAACACCGGGGAGCTGTTTTTT.

The rearrangement joins TRBV12-3 or TRBV12-4 to TRBJ2-1; 7 nucleotides align to TRBD2. The CDR3 is 15 residues long. V gave up 8 bases and J gave up 9 bases; unmatched junction bases: 16. The CDR3 bases are TGTGCCAGCGACGGACTAGGTTCCGCTACTGGTGAGCAGTTCTTC. This gives the protein CASDGLGSATGEQFF.

This clonotype was seen once. The chain uses TRBV6-6 and TRBJ2-7, with TRBD1 as a possible D gene (6 bases). The CDR3 runs 13 residues. CDR1 and CDR2 (germline): MNHNY, SVGAGI (reference sequence). V lost 7 bases, J lost 3 bases, and 13 bases lay in between. The CDR3: CASNQQGYYEQYF. Here the CDR3 DNA reads TGTGCCAGCAACCAACAGGGTTACTACGAGCAGTACTTC.

The chain has TRBV6-6 and TRBJ2-7; D may be TRBD1 or TRBD2 (5 bases each). Looked up from germline, CDR1 is MNHNY and CDR2 is SVGAGI (reference sequence). The CDR3 contains 15 residues. V lost 5 bases and J 7 bases, leaving 21 bases between the germline ends. The CDR3 sequence is CASSPPSGQSLEQYF. As DNA, the CDR3 is TGTGCCAGCAGTCCCCCCTCGGGGCAGTCGCTTGAGCAGTACTTC.

CDR3 sequence reads: CASSPGQGARGAFPYTDTQYF. The CDR3 region has the DNA TGCGCCAGCAGCCCCGGACAGGGGGCGCGTGGAGCTTTTCCGTACACAGATACGCAGTATTTT. The chain is built from TRBV4-1 and TRBJ2-3; 11 bases agree with TRBD1. Germline CDR1 MGHRA, CDR2 YSYEKL. The J segment lost 2 bases and the V segment lost 4 bases, leaving 20 bases of the junction unmatched. This CDR3 is built from 21 residues.